Listed below are T cell receptor beta chains from one sample, sequenced in a study of OX40 agonist ivuxolimab in advanced cancers. Assay: immunoSEQ multiplex PCR; the TCRdb copy retains only in-frame clones and omits some. The profile shows approximately 60,000 clones, over 90% of them singletons. The sample consisted of CD4+ or CD8+ T cells sorted from blood, taken in a trial of the OX40 agonist ivuxolimab. Source of these receptors: an adult with an advanced solid tumor such as melanoma, head and neck, liver or kidney cancer. CDR3s include the opening cysteine and the closing phenylalanine or tryptophan. A D gene is named only where the DNA matches it firmly. Clone size is stated in some rows and not others, as once, few, many or a class when expanded.

V: TRBV29-1
size: -
length: 14
J: TRBJ2-1
D: TRBD2
CDR3: CSVVNSGRYNEQFF

V: TRBV5-1
size: -
length: 17
J: TRBJ2-1
D: TRBD2
CDR3: CASSLAKRERWDNEQFF

V: TRBV6-1
size: -
length: 16
J: TRBJ1-1
D: TRBD1
CDR3: CASSEGLPGQITEAFF

V: TRBV28
size: -
length: 14
J: TRBJ2-7
D: -
CDR3: CASSLGIPNYEQYF

V: TRBV28
size: -
length: 16
J: TRBJ2-1
D: TRBD2
CDR3: CASSSGLAGVWNEQFF

V: TRBV28
size: -
length: 13
J: TRBJ1-5
D: -
CDR3: CASRDISNQPQHF

V: TRBV7-9
size: -
length: 15
J: TRBJ2-7
D: -
CDR3: CASSWGPNGNYEQYF

V: TRBV7-3
size: -
length: 15
J: TRBJ2-1
D: -
CDR3: CASSHSPGQPHEQFF

V: TRBV6-6
size: -
length: 15
J: TRBJ2-7
D: -
CDR3: CASSTVYSRSYEQYF

V: TRBV27
size: -
length: 15
J: TRBJ2-1
D: TRBD2
CDR3: CASSLVAGGVNEQFF

V: TRBV18
size: -
length: 14
J: TRBJ2-7
D: -
CDR3: CASSPPVGTYEQYF

V: TRBV7-8
size: -
length: 13
J: TRBJ2-5
D: TRBD1
CDR3: CASSNRGAETQYF

V: TRBV28
size: -
length: 14
J: TRBJ1-2
D: -
CDR3: CASSGAEGYYGYTF

V: TRBV27
size: -
length: 15
J: TRBJ2-1
D: -
CDR3: CASSFLQGSYNEQFF

V: TRBV6-5
size: -
length: 16
J: TRBJ2-7
D: -
CDR3: CASSYSWGQAVYEQYF

V: TRBV2
size: once
length: 17
J: TRBJ2-2
D: -
CDR3: CASAGNPGSLNTGELFF

V: TRBV11-3
size: -
length: 18
J: TRBJ2-3
D: TRBD2
CDR3: CASSPGGTSGRTTDTQYF

V: TRBV19
size: -
length: 15
J: TRBJ2-7
D: -
CDR3: CASSIGGRRHSEQYF

V: TRBV7-9
size: -
length: 10
J: TRBJ2-7
D: -
CDR3: CASSLGEQYF

V: TRBV2
size: -
length: 13
J: TRBJ2-7
D: -
CDR3: CASSRDSNYEQYF

V: TRBV9
size: -
length: 15
J: TRBJ2-1
D: TRBD2
CDR3: CASSARLAGRNEQFF

V: TRBV19
size: -
length: 15
J: TRBJ2-7
D: TRBD1
CDR3: CASSPWTGGHYEQYF

V: TRBV11-2
size: -
length: 16
J: TRBJ1-3
D: -
CDR3: CASSLVGVAAGNTIYF

V: TRBV7-2
size: -
length: 16
J: TRBJ1-2
D: -
CDR3: CASSLVKSGQGDGYTF

V: TRBV9
size: -
length: 16
J: TRBJ1-1
D: TRBD1
CDR3: CASSVAPQGWGTEAFF

V: TRBV9
size: once
length: 16
J: TRBJ2-1
D: TRBD2
CDR3: CASSAGLAGWGREQFF

V: TRBV27
size: -
length: 15
J: TRBJ2-7
D: -
CDR3: CASSTSLTSSYEQYF

V: TRBV7-9
size: once
length: 15
J: TRBJ2-5
D: -
CDR3: CASSLGSRGRETQYF

V: TRBV13
size: few
length: 11
J: TRBJ2-3
D: -
CDR3: CASSPGDTQYF

V: TRBV7-9
size: -
length: 12
J: TRBJ2-7
D: -
CDR3: CASSPRDYEQYF

V: TRBV6-5
size: once
length: 14
J: TRBJ2-3
D: -
CDR3: CASSPDSSTDTQYF

V: TRBV28
size: -
length: 16
J: TRBJ1-1
D: -
CDR3: CASSDPAMRGNTEAFF

V: TRBV7-9
size: -
length: 14
J: TRBJ1-1
D: -
CDR3: CASSFRAEGVEAFF

V: TRBV2
size: -
length: 12
J: TRBJ2-1
D: -
CDR3: CASSPAGNEQFF

V: TRBV5-4
size: -
length: 16
J: TRBJ2-7
D: -
CDR3: CASSFRLLGWGVEQYF

V: TRBV9
size: -
length: 18
J: TRBJ2-1
D: TRBD2
CDR3: CASSASRTSFSSYNEQFF

V: TRBV21-1
size: -
length: 15
J: TRBJ1-1
D: -
CDR3: CASSKDRVGRFEAFF

V: TRBV28
size: -
length: 15
J: TRBJ1-4
D: TRBD1
CDR3: CASNKLGQGREKLFF

V: TRBV6-6
size: -
length: 16
J: TRBJ2-7
D: TRBD1
CDR3: CASSYSFGQGRDEQYF

V: TRBV4-3
size: -
length: 14
J: TRBJ2-7
D: TRBD1
CDR3: CASSQEGTGDEQYF

V: TRBV11-2
size: -
length: 13
J: TRBJ1-2
D: -
CDR3: CASRPRAGYGYTF

V: TRBV9
size: -
length: 14
J: TRBJ2-4
D: TRBD1
CDR3: CASSPPGQVYIQYF

V: TRBV6-5
size: -
length: 13
J: TRBJ1-2
D: TRBD1
CDR3: CASTFGTGSGYTF

V: TRBV19
size: -
length: 11
J: TRBJ2-6
D: -
CDR3: CASKAANVLTF

V: TRBV2
size: -
length: 13
J: TRBJ2-7
D: -
CDR3: CASLGSDTYEQYF

V: TRBV28
size: -
length: 12
J: TRBJ2-1
D: -
CDR3: CASSLTRDEQFF

V: TRBV18
size: -
length: 13
J: TRBJ2-3
D: -
CDR3: CASSPPDSFTQYF

V: TRBV28
size: few
length: 15
J: TRBJ2-7
D: TRBD2
CDR3: CASRIVAGGSYEQYF

V: TRBV28
size: -
length: 17
J: TRBJ1-1
D: TRBD1
CDR3: CASSWDRVTILGTEAFF

V: TRBV11-3
size: few
length: 14
J: TRBJ1-3
D: -
CDR3: CASSLRGTGNTIYF

V: TRBV27
size: -
length: 15
J: TRBJ2-6
D: TRBD2
CDR3: CASSPGGSGANVLTF

V: TRBV4-1
size: once
length: 13
J: TRBJ2-7
D: -
CDR3: CASSPWTSYEQYF